One sample yielded the 6 T cell receptor beta chains listed below, sequenced in a study of shared clonotypes between healthy human individuals (dated by TCRdb to between 2020 and 2021). Libraries were prepared through the immunoSEQ multiplex PCR assay. TCRdb stores this immuneACCESS table with in-frame sequences only. Part of the clones is absent; in the studies checked, under half of the shortfall reflects unresolved V genes, and no reason is known for the rest. The sample table lists about 1 million clones, under 80% of them with a count of one. 1.4% to 1.5% of the sample is in the top ten clones. Sequencing input: memory CD4+ T cells sorted from blood. Reading the label with the study, this specimen's cell subset or site is: CD45RA-negative fraction. The receptors originated from a man aged 18 to 29 in good health.

As regards this clone: This same CDR3 is encoded by further DNA sequences in the sample. The chain has TRBV7-2 and TRBJ2-7, with TRBD2 matching 10 bases. This CDR3 is 17 amino acids long. The germline V gene encodes CDR1 SGHTA and CDR2 FQGNSA. V trimming: 0 bases; J trimming: 2 bases; junction bases outside the gene matches: 7. CDR3 sequence reads: CASSLARTSGTPYEQYF. DNA for the CDR3: TGTGCCAGCAGCTTAGCAAGGACTAGCGGCACCCCCTACGAGCAGTACTTC.

The V call is TRBV20-1, the J call TRBJ1-2, with a weak D call TRBD1 (6 bases). Germline CDR1 and CDR2: DFQATT and SNEGSKA (reference sequence). The CDR3 totals 11 residues. The germline V and J ends were trimmed by 6 bases and 5 bases, with 10 bases remaining between them. In nucleotides, the CDR3 is TGCAGTGCACCCGGACAGTATGGCTACACCTTC. It is translated as CSAPGQYGYTF.

The chain uses TRBV28 and TRBJ1-4; the match to TRBD1 covers 7 bases. The CDR3 has 15 amino acids. The V gene's germline CDR1 is MDHEN and CDR2 SYDVKM. The trim removed 5 bases at V and 6 bases at J, leaving 9 bases unmatched. The CDR3: CASSPRGRRDEKLFF. The CDR3 nucleotides read TGTGCCAGCAGTCCGAGGGGGCGCCGGGATGAAAAACTGTTTTTT.

The chain links TRBV5-4 to TRBJ2-6; tentatively, D is TRBD2 (7 bases). Trimming stripped 4 bases from V and 0 bases from J, with 14 bases between. The CDR3 is 17 amino acids. Germline CDR1 reads SGHNT; CDR2 reads YYREEE (reference sequence). CDR3 sequence reads: CASSPGGRLSGANVLTF. In nucleotides, the CDR3 is TGTGCCAGCAGCCCGGGGGGCAGACTCTCTGGGGCCAACGTCCTGACTTTC.

The gene calls are TRBV7-2 and TRBJ1-2; 8 bases fit TRBD1. This CDR3 region has 14 residues. The J segment lost 8 bases and the V segment lost 0 bases, leaving 5 bases of the junction unmatched. Germline assignment: CDR1 SGHTA and CDR2 FQGNSA. CDR3 amino acids: CASSLAGRGHGYTF. The CDR3 DNA follows: TGTGCCAGCAGCTTAGCGGGCAGGGGGCACGGCTACACCTTC. The variable domain in full, completed from reference TRBV7-2 and TRBJ1-2, reads GAGVSQSPSNKVTEKGKDVELRCDPISGHTALYWYRQSLGQGLEFLIYFQGNSAPDKSGLPSDRFSAERTGGSVSTLTIQRTQQEDSAVYLCASSLAGRGHGYTFGSGTRLTVV.

The chain couples TRBV11-3 to TRBJ2-7; 8 positions agree with TRBD2. This CDR3 has 14 residues. Germline V gene lookup returns CDR1 SGHNT and CDR2 YENEEA. With V trimmed by 3 bases and J by 6 bases, 7 bases remained unmatched. The CDR3 DNA follows: TGTGCCAGCAGCTTGGGGACTAGTAATTCCGAGCAGTACTTC. Translating it yields CASSLGTSNSEQYF.